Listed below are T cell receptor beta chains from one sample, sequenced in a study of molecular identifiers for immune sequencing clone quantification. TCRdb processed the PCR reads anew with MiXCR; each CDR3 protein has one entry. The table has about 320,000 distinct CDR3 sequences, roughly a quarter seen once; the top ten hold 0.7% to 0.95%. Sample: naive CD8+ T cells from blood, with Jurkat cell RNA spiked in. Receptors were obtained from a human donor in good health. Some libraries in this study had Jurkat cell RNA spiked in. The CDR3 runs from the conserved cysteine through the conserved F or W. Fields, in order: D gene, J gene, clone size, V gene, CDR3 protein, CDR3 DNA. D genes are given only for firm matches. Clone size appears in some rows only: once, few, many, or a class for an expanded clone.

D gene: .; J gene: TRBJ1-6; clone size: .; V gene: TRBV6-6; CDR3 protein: CASSYSRDLGHYNSPLHF; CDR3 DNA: TGTGCCAGCAGTTACTCCCGGGACCTGGGACACTATAATTCACCCCTCCACTTT
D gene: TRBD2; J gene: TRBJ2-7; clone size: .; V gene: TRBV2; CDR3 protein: CASIPGGLAGATNSSEQYF; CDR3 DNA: TGTGCCAGCATTCCAGGGGGACTAGCGGGGGCCACGAACTCCTCCGAGCAGTACTTC
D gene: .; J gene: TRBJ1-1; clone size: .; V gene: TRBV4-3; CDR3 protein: CASSQARIGWTEAFF; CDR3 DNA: TGCGCCAGCAGCCAAGCCCGGATTGGTTGGACTGAAGCTTTCTTT
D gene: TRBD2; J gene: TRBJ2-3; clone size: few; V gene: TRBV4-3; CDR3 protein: CASSQDRSSGGSTDTQYF; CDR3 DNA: TGCGCCAGCAGCCAAGATCGGTCTAGCGGGGGTAGCACAGATACGCAGTATTTT
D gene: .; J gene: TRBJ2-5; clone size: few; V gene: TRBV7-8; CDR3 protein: CASSPAADQETQYF; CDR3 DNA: TGTGCCAGCAGCCCCGCGGCGGACCAAGAGACCCAGTACTTC
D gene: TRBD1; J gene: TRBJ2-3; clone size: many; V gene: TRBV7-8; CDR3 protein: CASSSNRGLTDTQYF; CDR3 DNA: TGTGCCAGCAGCTCAAACAGGGGCCTCACAGATACGCAGTATTTT
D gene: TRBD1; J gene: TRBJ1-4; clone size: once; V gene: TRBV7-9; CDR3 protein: CASSFRGLGAHEELFF; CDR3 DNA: TGTGCCAGCAGTTTCAGGGGGCTGGGGGCCCATGAAGAACTGTTTTTT
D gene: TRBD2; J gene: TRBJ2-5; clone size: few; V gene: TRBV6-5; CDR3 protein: CASSYLTGGRAQETQYF; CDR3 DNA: TGTGCCAGCAGTTACTTGACAGGCGGGAGGGCCCAAGAGACCCAGTACTTC
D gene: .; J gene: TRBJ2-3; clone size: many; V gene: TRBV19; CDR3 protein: CARDQGKDTQYF; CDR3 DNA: TGTGCCAGAGACCAGGGAAAAGATACGCAGTATTTT
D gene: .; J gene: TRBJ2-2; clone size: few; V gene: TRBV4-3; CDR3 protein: CASSPTSGVSTGELFF; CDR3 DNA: TGCGCCAGCAGCCCCACAAGTGGAGTAAGCACCGGGGAGCTGTTTTTT
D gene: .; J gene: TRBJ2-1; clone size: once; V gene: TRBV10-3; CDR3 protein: CAITTTGSSSYNKQFF; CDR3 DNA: TGTGCCATCACCACAACAGGCTCGAGCTCCTACAATAAGCAGTTCTTC
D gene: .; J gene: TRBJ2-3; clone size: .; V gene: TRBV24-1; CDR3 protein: CATSGGGPDTQYF; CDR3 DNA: TGTGCCACCAGTGGGGGTGGTCCAGATACGCAGTATTTT
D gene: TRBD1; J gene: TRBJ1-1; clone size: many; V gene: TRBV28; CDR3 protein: CASKQGASTEAFF; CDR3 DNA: TGTGCCAGCAAACAGGGGGCGAGCACTGAAGCTTTCTTT
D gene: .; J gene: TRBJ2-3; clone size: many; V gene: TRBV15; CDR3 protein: CATSTGVNTDTQYF; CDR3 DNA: TGTGCCACCAGTACCGGGGTGAACACAGATACGCAGTATTTT
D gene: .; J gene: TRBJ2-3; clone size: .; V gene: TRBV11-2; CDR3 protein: CASSLEASSTDTQYF; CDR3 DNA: TGTGCCAGCAGCTTAGAAGCGAGCAGCACAGATACGCAGTATTTT
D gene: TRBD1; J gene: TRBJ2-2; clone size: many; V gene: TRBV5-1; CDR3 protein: CASSPSGGENTGELFF; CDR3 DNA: TGCGCCAGCAGCCCCTCAGGGGGCGAGAACACCGGGGAGCTGTTTTTT
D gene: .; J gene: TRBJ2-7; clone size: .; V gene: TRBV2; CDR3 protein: CASSRTLYEQYF; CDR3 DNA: TGTGCCAGCAGCAGGACACTCTACGAGCAGTACTTC
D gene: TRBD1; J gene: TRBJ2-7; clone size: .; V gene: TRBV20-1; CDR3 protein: CSARDATGGDPTGDPYEQYF; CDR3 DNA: TGCAGTGCTAGAGATGCAACAGGGGGCGATCCTACTGGGGATCCGTACGAGCAGTACTTC
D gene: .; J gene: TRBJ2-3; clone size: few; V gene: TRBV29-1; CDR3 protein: CSVVTGGGTQYF; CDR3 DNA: TGCAGCGTTGTGACGGGTGGGGGTACGCAGTATTTT
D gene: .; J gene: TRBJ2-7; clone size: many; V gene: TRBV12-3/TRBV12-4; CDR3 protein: CASSLGPFVWEQYF; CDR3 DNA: TGTGCCAGCAGTTTAGGGCCGTTCGTCTGGGAGCAGTACTTC
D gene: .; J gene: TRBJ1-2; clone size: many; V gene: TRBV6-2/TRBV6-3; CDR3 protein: CASSLRTPYGYTF; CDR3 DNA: TGTGCCAGCAGTTTACGGACACCTTATGGCTACACCTTC
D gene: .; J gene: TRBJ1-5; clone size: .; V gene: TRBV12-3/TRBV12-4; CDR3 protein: CASSLQQGNQPQHF; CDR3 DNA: TGTGCCAGCAGTTTACAACAGGGCAATCAGCCCCAGCATTTT
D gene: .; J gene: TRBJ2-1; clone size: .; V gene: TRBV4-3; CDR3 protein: CASSQDYGANEQFF; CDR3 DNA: TGCGCCAGCAGCCAAGATTACGGGGCAAATGAGCAGTTCTTC
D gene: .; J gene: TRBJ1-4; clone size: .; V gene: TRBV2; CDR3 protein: CASSEWGALEEKLFF; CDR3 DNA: TGTGCCAGCAGTGAATGGGGCGCTCTTGAGGAAAAACTGTTTTTT
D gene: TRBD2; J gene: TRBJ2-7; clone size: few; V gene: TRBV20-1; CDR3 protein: CSASPSGGWLGDEQYF; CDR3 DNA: TGCAGTGCTAGCCCTAGCGGGGGTTGGTTGGGGGACGAGCAGTACTTC
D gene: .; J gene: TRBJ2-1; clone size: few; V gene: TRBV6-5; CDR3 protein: CASSYADGVEQFF; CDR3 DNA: TGTGCCAGCAGTTACGCAGACGGGGTCGAGCAGTTCTTC
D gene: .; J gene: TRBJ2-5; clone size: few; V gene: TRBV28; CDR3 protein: CASSGNGGTQETQYF; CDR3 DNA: TGTGCCAGCAGTGGTAATGGGGGCACCCAAGAGACCCAGTACTTC
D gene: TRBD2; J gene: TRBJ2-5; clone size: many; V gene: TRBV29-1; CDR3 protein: CSVLSSGIYETQYF; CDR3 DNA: TGCAGCGTTCTCTCTAGCGGGATCTACGAGACCCAGTACTTC